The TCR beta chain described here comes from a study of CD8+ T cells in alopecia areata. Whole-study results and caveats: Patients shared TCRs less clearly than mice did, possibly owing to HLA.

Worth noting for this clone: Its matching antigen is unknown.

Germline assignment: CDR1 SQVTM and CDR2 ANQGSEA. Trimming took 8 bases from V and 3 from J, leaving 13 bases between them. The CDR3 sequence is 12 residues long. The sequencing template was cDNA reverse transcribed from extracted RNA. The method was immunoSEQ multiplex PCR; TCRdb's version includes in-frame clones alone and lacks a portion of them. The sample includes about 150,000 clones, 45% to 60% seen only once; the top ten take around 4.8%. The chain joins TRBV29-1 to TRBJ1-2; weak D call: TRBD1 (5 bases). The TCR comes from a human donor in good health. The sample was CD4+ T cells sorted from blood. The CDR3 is CSLTRGDYGYTF. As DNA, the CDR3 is TGCAGCCTTACGAGGGGTGACTATGGCTACACCTTC. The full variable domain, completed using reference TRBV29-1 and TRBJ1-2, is SAVISQKPSRDICQRGTSLTIQCQVDSQVTMMFWYRQQPGQSLTLIATANQGSEATYESGFVIDKFPISRPNLTFSTLTVSNMSPEDSSIYLCSLTRGDYGYTFGSGTRLTVV.